What follows are 11 T cell receptor beta chains derived from one specimen sequenced in a study of tumor-infiltrating lymphocytes in primary liver carcinoma. Co-extracted RNA and DNA came from about 19-30 mg of unsorted bulk tissue. From roughly 0.5 ug total RNA, TCR beta cDNA was generated with a primer in the constant region. TCR beta libraries came from three nested multiplex PCR rounds using slightly modified ARM-PCR. Researchers ran the first two PCR rounds for 10 cycles each with TRBV1-TRBV30 forward primers and a C-beta reverse primer. TCRdb used MiXCR to reprocess the multiplex PCR reads, holding one entry per CDR3 protein. The sample has around 37,000 distinct CDR3 sequences, more than 70% seen once. The sample consisted of tumor-adjacent normal liver tissue. The receptor set was obtained from a man between 35 and 55 years old with primary liver carcinoma and hepatitis B virus infection.

This sequence joins TRBV7-2 and TRBJ1-5; D gene uncertain. Trimming stripped 1 base from V and 4 bases from J, with 5 bases between. The germline V gene has CDR1 SGHTA and CDR2 FQGNSA. This CDR3 spans 13 amino acids. As DNA, the CDR3 is TGTGCCAGCAGCTTAGTTCAAAATCAGCCCCAGCATTTT. As protein: CASSLVQNQPQHF.

This sequence joins TRBV20-1 and TRBJ1-2, with a tentative D call TRBD1 (6 bases). V was pared by 0 bases and J by 1 base, with 15 bases between. CDR1 and CDR2 from the germline V gene are DFQATT and SNEGSKA (reference sequence). The CDR3 has 16 amino acids. CDR3 residues: CSARDCYRAVNYGYTF. The CDR3 coding sequence is TGCAGTGCTAGAGATTGTTACAGGGCGGTTAACTATGGCTACACCTTC.

Points on this clonotype: As the CDR3 is not closed by the conserved phenylalanine or tryptophan, this likely results from a read error. No DNA is shown, since the ends of the CDR3 on it are uncertain; the CDR3 is the one TCRdb lists. The chain is built from TRBV4-3 and TRBJ1-2; TRBD1 was called by the table and not checked on the DNA. Termini included, the CDR3 measures 16 amino acids. Per the germline V gene, CDR1 is LGHNA and CDR2 is YSLEER. The CDR3 protein is CASGQAGAGRNYGCTL.

In DNA, the CDR3 is TGCGCCAGCAGCCAAGAAAGCCCGGGACTAACGGGCCTGGGGGAGCTGTTTTTT. It specifies CASSQESPGLTGLGELFF. This chain joins TRBV4-3 and TRBJ2-2, with 7 positions matching TRBD2. The CDR3 totals 18 residues. Germline lookup yields CDR1 LGHNA and CDR2 YSLEER. The J segment lost 8 bases and the V segment lost 0 bases, leaving 15 bases of the junction unmatched.

On this clonotype itself: At one end the junction does not follow the germline gene, possibly because of a read error. This chain connects TRBV7-8 to TRBJ2-5; TRBD2 matches at 7 bases. Per germline, CDR1 SGHVS and CDR2 FQNEAQ. This CDR3 is built from 15 residues. The CDR3 region is CASNLSGGGRETQYF. The CDR3 coding sequence is TGTGCCAGCAACTTATCCGGCGGGGGAAGAGAGACCCAGTACTTC.

The chain links TRBV3-1 to TRBJ2-3; tentative D call: TRBD2 (6 bases). Germline CDR1 and CDR2: LGHDT and YNNKEL (reference sequence). Between the trimmed V and J ends, which lost 4 bases and 4 bases, there was a span of 12 bases. The CDR3 loop spans 14 amino acids. CDR3 sequence (DNA): TGTGCCAGCAGCCCCCTGGGGGGTGCAGATACGCAGTATTTT. It translates to CASSPLGGADTQYF.

CDR3 region: CASSFKGFREVLTF. The CDR3 coding sequence is TGTGCCAGCAGTTTTAAGGGTTTTAGGGAGGTCCTGACTTTC. This chain connects TRBV5-8 to TRBJ2-6, with D perhaps TRBD2 (5 bases). The CDR3 runs to 14 residues. The germline CDR1 and CDR2 sequences are SGHTS and YDEGEE. Trimming removed 5 bases at V and 13 bases at J, with 19 bases between.

This clonotype has at least ten counts. V usage is TRBV7-9 and J usage is TRBJ2-6; TRBD1 is a possible D gene (5 bases). V was pared by 5 bases and J by 1 base, with 9 bases between. The CDR3 consists of 15 residues. Germline CDR1 and CDR2: SEHNR and FQNEAQ (reference sequence). DNA of the CDR3: TGTGCCAGCAGCGCAGGGTTGTCTGGGGCCAACGTCCTGACTTTC. Translated, it gives CASSAGLSGANVLTF.

About this clonotype: The conserved closing phenylalanine or tryptophan is absent in this CDR3, likely reflecting a read error. V gene TRBV29-1 combines with J gene TRBJ1-2; tentatively, D is TRBD1 (5 bases). Germline CDR1 and CDR2: SQVTM and ANQGSEA. V lost 7 bases, J lost 6 bases, and 12 bases lay in between. This CDR3 has 11 residues. CDR3 nucleotides: TGCAGCGGTCGACAGATCAATGGCTACACCCTC. It encodes CSGRQINGYTL.

As concerns this clonotype: At one of its ends the junction is not consistent with the germline gene, which may arise from a read error. V is TRBV29-1 and J is TRBJ2-3; maybe TRBD2 (5 bases). This CDR3 has 11 amino acids. Germline V gives CDR1 SQVTM, CDR2 ANQGSEA. The CDR3 nucleotides are TGTAGCGTTGAGCACTGGGTTGCGCAGTATTTT. It translates to CSVEHWVAQYF.

On this clonotype: The junction departs from germline at one end; a sequencing error may be responsible. The J gene is TRBJ2-3, the V gene TRBV10-3; 12 bases align to TRBD2. This CDR3 contains 18 residues. Germline-derived CDR1 and CDR2 are ENHRY and SYGVKD. CDR3: CDISASSMTSGGTNTQYF. CDR3 DNA sequence: TGTGACATCAGTGCGTCCTCAATGACTAGCGGGGGCACAAATACGCAGTATTTT.